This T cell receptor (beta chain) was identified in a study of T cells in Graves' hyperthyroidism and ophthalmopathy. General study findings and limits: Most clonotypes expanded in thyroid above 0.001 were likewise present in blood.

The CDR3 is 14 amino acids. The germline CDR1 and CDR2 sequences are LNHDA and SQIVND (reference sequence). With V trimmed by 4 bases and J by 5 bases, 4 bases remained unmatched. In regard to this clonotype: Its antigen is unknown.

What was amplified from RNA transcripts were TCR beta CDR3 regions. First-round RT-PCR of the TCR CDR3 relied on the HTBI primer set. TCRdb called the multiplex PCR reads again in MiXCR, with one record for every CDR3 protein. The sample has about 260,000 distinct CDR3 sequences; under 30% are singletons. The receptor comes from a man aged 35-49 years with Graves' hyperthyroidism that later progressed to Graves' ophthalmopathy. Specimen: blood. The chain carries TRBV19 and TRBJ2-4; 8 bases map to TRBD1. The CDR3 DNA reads TGTGCCAGTAGTACGCAGGGGGCCCAAAACATTCAGTACTTC. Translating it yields CASSTQGAQNIQYF.